Many counts were recorded for the clone carrying this TCR beta chain. TCRdb itself ran the 5' RACE reads through MiXCR, one entry per CDR3 protein. The repertoire holds around 670,000 distinct CDR3 sequences, with around 6% as singletons. The CDR3 is 13 residues long. Per germline, CDR1 SGHAT and CDR2 FQDESV (reference sequence). V lost 2 bases and J lost 8, with 12 bases in between. The sample is drawn from a study of identical twins. V is TRBV11-1 and J is TRBJ1-2; no definite D call. The sequenced material came from naive T cells sorted from blood. The clonotype was recovered from a man aged 18 to 29 in good health. CDR3 sequence reads: CASSLPGPVGYTF. The CDR3 bases are TGTGCCAGCAGCTTACCGGGCCCGGTGGGCTACACCTTC.